Below are 5 T cell receptor beta chains sequenced from a single sample in a study of shared clonotypes between healthy human individuals (dated by TCRdb to the early 2020s). The library was generated by the immunoSEQ multiplex PCR assay. Here the immuneACCESS table is served through TCRdb, limited to in-frame sequences with V and J called. Missing clones are a known gap in these copies; in checked studies unresolved V genes cover under half, and the rest lacks a known reason. This sample lists around 700,000 clones; around 72% were detected once. The top ten clonotypes cover 1.5% to 2% of the sample. Sequencing input: memory CD4+ T cells sorted from blood. The sample's cell subset or site label is to be understood as: CD45RA-negative fraction. Receptor source: a woman younger than 45 in good health.

This chain connects TRBV25-1 to TRBJ2-7; D unclear. The CDR3 is 13 residues long. Germline V gives CDR1 MGHDK, CDR2 SYGVNS. V dropped 5 bases and J dropped 0 bases, with 8 bases sitting between them. The CDR3 DNA reads as TGTGCCAGCAGTTCGCACAGCTCCTACGAGCAGTACTTC. Translating it yields CASSSHSSYEQYF.

The CDR3 loop reads CAILQPSYNEQFF. The CDR3 nucleotides are TGTGCCATACTACAGCCCTCCTACAATGAGCAGTTCTTC. This sequence joins TRBV28 and TRBJ2-1, with unresolved D. V lost 10 bases and J lost 0, with 10 bases in between. The CDR3 length is 13 residues. Germline V gene sequence: CDR1 MDHEN, CDR2 SYDVKM.

V gene TRBV28 combines with J gene TRBJ1-5; D not certain. V gave up 5 bases and J gave up 0 bases, with 8 bases separating them. Germline V CDR1 and CDR2: MDHEN, SYDVKM. CDR3 length equals 14 residues. CDR3: CASSDHNSNQPQHF. CDR3 in DNA: TGTGCCAGCAGTGATCATAATAGCAATCAGCCCCAGCATTTT.

This chain joins TRBV28 and TRBJ2-2; D is tentatively TRBD1 or TRBD2 (5 bases each). Germline V lookup: CDR1 MDHEN, CDR2 SYDVKM. This CDR3 comprises 14 residues. The ends were cut back, 9 bases at V and 1 base at J, with 12 bases in the middle. The CDR3 spells CASLRGGNTGELFF. The CDR3 DNA follows: TGTGCCAGTCTCCGGGGCGGGAACACCGGGGAGCTGTTTTTT.

J is TRBJ1-1 and V is TRBV19, with 8 bases lining up with TRBD1. Per germline, CDR1 LNHDA and CDR2 SQIVND (reference sequence). The CDR3 is 18 residues long. Trimming removed 5 bases from V and 2 bases from J; junction bases left unmatched: 16. The CDR3 nucleotides read TGTGCCAGTAGTCCCTTCTCGGGACAGGCAACGGGAAACACTGAAGCTTTCTTT. Its protein product is CASSPFSGQATGNTEAFF.